Each of the 28 T cell receptor beta chains below was sequenced from the same sample in a study of cytomegalovirus exposure and HLA in healthy donors. PCR involved 60 Vbeta and 13 Jbeta primers. TCRdb's table, derived via immunoSEQ multiplex PCR, lists solely in-frame clones and lacks some. Of about 110,000 clones listed, 70% to 80% are singletons. The sequencing input was PBMCs. The receptors were gathered from a man aged 25-45 years in good health and CMV-seronegative.

A few counts support this clone. The V and J genes are TRBV5-1 and TRBJ1-3; 9 nucleotides align to TRBD1. V gave up 0 bases and J gave up 3 bases; unmatched junction bases: 4. The CDR3 extends over 16 amino acids. CDR1 and CDR2 (germline): SGHRS, YFSETQ. CDR3 amino acids: CASSLVGTGYGNTIYF. In DNA, the CDR3 is TGCGCCAGCAGCTTGGTGGGGACAGGGTATGGAAACACCATATATTTT.

CDR3 sequence (DNA): TGTGCCAGCAGTTTATTCGACAGGGCTGAAGCTTTCTTT. It codes for CASSLFDRAEAFF. The rearrangement joins TRBV27 to TRBJ1-1, with TRBD1 identical over 7 bases. Germline trimming cut 1 base from V and 6 bases from J; bases unmatched to any gene: 2. This CDR3 is 13 amino acids long. Germline CDR1 and CDR2: MNHEY and SMNVEV (reference sequence).

This clone was recorded only once. The rearrangement links TRBV7-6 to TRBJ2-5; D gene unclear. CDR1 and CDR2 (germline): SGHVS, FNYEAQ. The CDR3 is made up of 15 amino acids. Trimming shortened V by 4 bases and J by 4 bases, and 16 bases separated the two germline ends. CDR3: CASSSASNLGETQYF. CDR3 sequence (DNA): TGTGCCAGCAGCTCCGCCTCAAATCTCGGAGAGACCCAGTACTTC.

The chain combines TRBV7-9 with TRBJ1-5; possible D gene TRBD1, 6 bases. The CDR3 sequence is 16 residues long. The V end lost 0 bases, the J end lost 3 bases, and 12 bases lay between the germline ends. Germline V gives CDR1 SEHNR, CDR2 FQNEAQ (reference sequence). CDR3 region: CASSLASGQLNQPQHF. CDR3 coding DNA: TGTGCCAGCAGCTTAGCATCCGGACAGCTCAATCAGCCCCAGCATTTT.

CDR3 protein: CASSPGTGLRYEQYF. The CDR3 DNA sequence: TGTGCCAGCAGCCCAGGGACAGGCCTCCGCTACGAGCAGTACTTC. The rearrangement links TRBV9 to TRBJ2-7, with 8 bases matching TRBD1. The CDR3 loop spans 15 amino acids. Germline V gene data show CDR1 as SGDLS and CDR2 as YYNGEE. Trimming cost V 4 bases and J 3 bases; bases outside gene matches: 9.

The genes are TRBV19 and TRBJ1-5; 8 nucleotides line up with TRBD1. The trim removed 3 bases at V and 5 bases at J, leaving 3 bases unmatched. The CDR3 is 14 amino acids. Germline assignment: CDR1 LNHDA and CDR2 SQIVND (reference sequence). For the CDR3, the DNA is TGTGCCAGTAGTATCGGACAGGGTTATCAGCCCCAGCATTTT. Its protein product is CASSIGQGYQPQHF.

V and J are TRBV7-9 and TRBJ2-7; possibly TRBD1 for D (5 bases). This CDR3 comprises 14 residues. Trimming removed 1 base from V and 5 bases from J, with 12 bases in between. Germline V CDR1 and CDR2: SEHNR, FQNEAQ (reference sequence). For the CDR3, the DNA is TGTGCCAGCAGCTTAGGGGGTCAGGGCCACGAGCAGTACTTC. Encoded protein: CASSLGGQGHEQYF. Drawing the rest from reference TRBV7-9 and TRBJ2-7, the complete variable domain is DTGVSQNPRHKITKRGQNVTFRCDPISEHNRLYWYRQTLGQGPEFLTYFQNEAQLEKSRLLSDRFSAERPKGSFSTLEIQRTEQGDSAMYLCASSLGGQGHEQYFGPGTRLTVT.

The chain is built from TRBV7-3 and TRBJ2-3, with TRBD2 as a possible D gene (6 bases). V was cut by 5 bases and J by 4 bases, with 16 bases left in between. This CDR3 spans 15 amino acids. Germline V gene data show CDR1 as SGHTA and CDR2 as FQGTGA. CDR3 DNA: TGTGCCAGCAGCCCCCGGTTCGGGGGTCCAGATACGCAGTATTTT. Translating gives CASSPRFGGPDTQYF. Using reference TRBV7-3 and TRBJ2-3 for the parts outside the CDR3, the full variable domain is GAGVSQTPSNKVTEKGKYVELRCDPISGHTALYWYRQSLGQGPEFLIYFQGTGAADDSGLPNDRFFAVRPEGSVSTLKIQRTERGDSAVYLCASSPRFGGPDTQYFGPGTRLTVL.

The rearrangement links TRBV6-6 to TRBJ1-1; 8 bases align to TRBD1. V shed 0 bases, J shed 5 bases, and the junction held 2 bases outside the gene matches. CDR3 length: 14 amino acids. Germline V gives CDR1 MNHNY, CDR2 SVGAGI (reference sequence). In DNA form, the CDR3 reads TGTGCCAGCAGTTACTCCGACAGGGGAACTGAAGCTTTCTTT. This translates into CASSYSDRGTEAFF.

The chain's CDR3 is CASSPGAGVYNEQFF. Written as DNA, the CDR3 is TGTGCCAGCAGCCCTGGGGCGGGAGTCTACAATGAGCAGTTCTTC. The V call is TRBV9, the J call TRBJ2-1; 7 positions match TRBD2. The V gene end was trimmed by 4 bases and the J gene end by 3 bases; junction bases not matched to a gene: 7. The CDR3 covers 15 residues. Germline CDR1 reads SGDLS; CDR2 reads YYNGEE. Drawing the rest from reference TRBV9 and TRBJ2-1, the complete variable domain is DSGVTQTPKHLITATGQRVTLRCSPRSGDLSVYWYQQSLDQGLQFLIQYYNGEERAKGNILERFSAQQFPDLHSELNLSSLELGDSALYFCASSPGAGVYNEQFFGPGTRLTVL.

The chain combines TRBV25-1 with TRBJ1-1; TRBD1 matches at 7 bases. CDR3 length equals 16 residues. Germline V lookup: CDR1 MGHDK, CDR2 SYGVNS. J gave up 1 base and V 2 bases, and 7 bases lay outside the gene matches. DNA for the CDR3: TGTGCCAGCAGTGAACAGTACGGGACAGAGAACACTGAAGCTTTCTTT. This translates into CASSEQYGTENTEAFF.

This clone has only a few counts. This chain joins TRBV30 and TRBJ1-2, with 7 bases fitting TRBD1. Germline-derived CDR1 and CDR2 are GTSNPN and SVGIG (reference sequence). The CDR3 extends over 15 amino acids. Trimming cost V 3 bases and J 4 bases; bases outside gene matches: 11. CDR3 sequence reads: CAWRTRQGISYGYTF. CDR3 in DNA: TGTGCCTGGAGGACGAGACAGGGAATATCCTATGGCTACACCTTC. Based on the CDR3 plus reference TRBV30 and TRBJ1-2, the full variable domain is SQTIHQWPATLVQPVGSPLSLECTVEGTSNPNLYWYRQAAGRGLQLLFYSVGIGQISSEVPQNLSASRPQDRQFILSSKKLLLSDSGFYLCAWRTRQGISYGYTFGSGTRLTVV.

CDR3 DNA sequence: TGTGCCAGCAGCTCAAGGGGTGGTCAGCCCCAGCATTTT. Translated: CASSSRGGQPQHF. The chain has TRBV7-2 and TRBJ1-5, with D possibly matching TRBD1 (5 bases). Germline V gives CDR1 SGHTA, CDR2 FQGNSA. The CDR3 extends over 13 amino acids. V shed 4 bases and J shed 6 bases, with 10 bases lying between them.

The chain has TRBV7-9 and TRBJ2-1, with 8 bases lining up with TRBD2. Germline V lookup: CDR1 SEHNR, CDR2 FQNEAQ (reference sequence). J lost 8 bases, V lost 4 bases, and 7 bases had no gene match. The CDR3 extends over 14 amino acids. The CDR3 DNA follows: TGTGCCAGCAGCTCAGGACTAGCTGGGGATGAGCAGTTCTTC. Its protein is CASSSGLAGDEQFF.

The chain couples TRBV4-1 to TRBJ2-5, with D tentatively TRBD1 (5 bases). This CDR3 has 14 amino acids. Germline V gene data show CDR1 as MGHRA and CDR2 as YSYEKL. V lost 0 bases and J lost 4, with 9 bases in between. The CDR3 is CASSQDQGPETQYF. The CDR3 DNA reads as TGCGCCAGCAGCCAAGATCAGGGCCCAGAGACCCAGTACTTC.

This clone was observed a handful of times. The rearrangement uses TRBV2 and TRBJ2-1; maybe TRBD1 (5 bases). V lost 8 bases to trimming and J lost 2 bases, with 10 bases between them. Looked up from germline, CDR1 is SNHLY and CDR2 is FYNNEI. The CDR3 has 13 amino acids. In DNA, the CDR3 is TGTGCCAGCGGTACAGGCCCCTACAATGAGCAGTTCTTC. It specifies CASGTGPYNEQFF.

CDR3 loop: CASSARPGDTEAFF. The CDR3 bases are TGTGCCAGCAGCGCTCGACCGGGGGACACTGAAGCTTTCTTT. The chain links TRBV9 to TRBJ1-1; possibly TRBD1 for D (5 bases). The V gene's germline CDR1 is SGDLS and CDR2 YYNGEE. This CDR3 has 14 amino acids. V lost 3 bases to trimming and J lost 3 bases, with 12 bases between them.

To note about this clone: At one of its ends the junction is not consistent with the germline gene, which may arise from a read error. This chain connects TRBV6-1 to TRBJ1-2; 9 bases agree with TRBD1. The CDR3 sequence is 14 residues long. Germline V lookup: CDR1 MNHNS, CDR2 SASEGT. This chain's CDR3 is CASSEARDRDKGNF. The CDR3 coding sequence is TGTGCCAGCAGTGAAGCGCGGGACAGGGACAAAGGGAACTTC.

The V gene is TRBV6-1, the J gene TRBJ1-3, with 8 bases that match TRBD1. CDR1 is MNHNS, CDR2 SASEGT, per germline. The V segment lost 2 bases and the J segment 7 bases; nucleotides outside the gene matches: 16. CDR3 length: 18 amino acids. In nucleotides, the CDR3 is TGTGCCAGCAGTGAACGGCGGGACAGGATGGCGTGGGGGAACACCATATATTTT. Translated: CASSERRDRMAWGNTIYF.

This chain joins TRBV18 and TRBJ2-5; a possible D gene is TRBD1 (6 bases). The V end was cut by 2 bases, the J end by 5 bases, with 12 bases between. CDR1 and CDR2 (germline): KGHSH, LQKENI. This CDR3 comprises 14 residues. CDR3 loop: CASSPRGHSETQYF. In nucleotides, the CDR3 is TGTGCCAGCTCACCAAGGGGACACTCGGAGACCCAGTACTTC. The entire variable domain, with the rest obtained from reference TRBV18 and TRBJ2-5, is as follows: NAGVMQNPRHLVRRRGQEARLRCSPMKGHSHVYWYRQLPEEGLKFMVYLQKENIIDESGMPKERFSAEFPKEGPSILRIQQVVRGDSAAYFCASSPRGHSETQYFGPGTRLLVL.

V usage is TRBV11-1 and J usage is TRBJ1-4; TRBD1 is a possible D gene (6 bases). CDR1 is SGHAT, CDR2 FQDESV, per germline (reference sequence). The CDR3 extends over 15 amino acids. The germline V and J ends were trimmed by 5 bases and 8 bases, with 18 bases remaining between them. The CDR3 here is CASSLGPRGGEKLFF. CDR3 sequence (DNA): TGTGCCAGCAGCCTAGGCCCGAGGGGGGGCGAAAAACTGTTTTTT.

This clone was detected only a few times. The V call is TRBV9, the J call TRBJ1-3, with TRBD1 identical over 9 bases. From germline, CDR1 is SGDLS and CDR2 YYNGEE. The CDR3 contains 17 residues. Trimming removed 1 base from V and 4 bases from J; junction bases left unmatched: 9. The CDR3 region is CASSVLPQGAGGNTIYF. CDR3 nucleotides: TGTGCCAGCAGCGTATTGCCACAGGGGGCAGGAGGAAACACCATATATTTT.

This rearrangement joins TRBV7-3 to TRBJ2-5; no clear D gene. Germline V CDR1 and CDR2: SGHTA, FQGTGA. The CDR3 consists of 9 residues. The CDR3 loop reads CQTRETQYF. CDR3 in DNA: TGTCAGACACGGGAGACCCAGTACTTC.

To note about this clone: This same CDR3 is encoded by further DNA sequences in the sample. The chain combines TRBV6-1 with TRBJ2-5; TRBD1 matches at 7 bases. Unmatched junction bases numbered 10, after V lost 4 bases and J lost 5 bases. The germline CDR1 and CDR2 sequences are MNHNS and SASEGT. The CDR3 loop spans 15 amino acids. The CDR3 DNA is TGTGCCAGCAGTGGGACCACAGGGGCGATTGAGACCCAGTACTTC. It specifies CASSGTTGAIETQYF.

The chain employs TRBV5-1 and TRBJ2-6; D gene ambiguous. Germline CDR1 is SGHRS and CDR2 is YFSETQ. The CDR3 loop spans 14 amino acids. V was cut by 0 bases and J by 4 bases, with 5 bases left in between. The CDR3 bases are TGCGCCAGCAGCTTGGATCCAGGGGCCAACGTCCTGACTTTC. It codes for CASSLDPGANVLTF.

The rearrangement joins TRBV5-4 to TRBJ2-1; no definite D call. This CDR3 has 13 amino acids. Germline CDR1 SGHNT, CDR2 YYREEE (reference sequence). The ends were cut back, 0 bases at V and 10 bases at J, with 11 bases in the middle. CDR3 protein: CASSLVGIQEQFF. The CDR3 nucleotides read TGTGCCAGCAGCTTGGTGGGCATTCAGGAGCAGTTCTTC.

The CDR3 sequence: CASSQTSGRAMGYEQYF. The CDR3 bases are TGTGCCAGCAGCCAAACCAGCGGGAGGGCCATGGGCTACGAGCAGTACTTC. V is TRBV4-2 and J is TRBJ2-7; 10 bases align to TRBD2. CDR3 length: 17 residues. Trimming removed 2 bases from V and 3 bases from J; junction bases left unmatched: 10. Germline V gene data show CDR1 as LGHNA and CDR2 as YNFKEQ.

CDR3 sequence (DNA): TGTGCCAGCAGTTTCCAGTACACTGAAGCTTTCTTT. Translation: CASSFQYTEAFF. V usage is TRBV28 and J usage is TRBJ1-1, with unresolved D. The CDR3 covers 12 residues. The V and J ends lost 3 bases and 3 bases respectively, with 5 bases between them. Germline V lookup: CDR1 MDHEN, CDR2 SYDVKM.